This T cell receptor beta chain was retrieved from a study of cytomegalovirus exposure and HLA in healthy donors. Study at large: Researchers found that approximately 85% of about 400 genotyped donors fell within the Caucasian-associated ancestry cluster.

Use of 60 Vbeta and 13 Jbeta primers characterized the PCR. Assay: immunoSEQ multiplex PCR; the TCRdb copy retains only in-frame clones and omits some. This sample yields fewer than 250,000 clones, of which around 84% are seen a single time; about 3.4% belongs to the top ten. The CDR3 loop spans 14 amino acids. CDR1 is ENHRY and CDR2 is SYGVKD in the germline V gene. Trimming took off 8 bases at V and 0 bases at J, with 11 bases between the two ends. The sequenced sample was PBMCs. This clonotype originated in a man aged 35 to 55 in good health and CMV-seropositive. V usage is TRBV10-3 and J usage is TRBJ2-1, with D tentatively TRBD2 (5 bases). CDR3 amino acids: CAIAGLRSYNEQFF. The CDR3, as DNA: TGTGCCATCGCCGGACTTCGCTCCTACAATGAGCAGTTCTTC.